These 21 T cell receptor beta chains were all obtained from the same sample, sequenced in a study of CD8 T cells in Susac syndrome. cDNA came from roughly 0.53 to 1 ug RNA primed by random hexamers. Each CDR3 protein gets one entry after TCRdb re-called the immunoSEQ multiplex PCR reads with MiXCR. This sample has around 180,000 distinct CDR3 sequences, with around 95% found just once. The sequencing sample was made of CD4+ T cells from PBMCs. All receptors come from a human donor with multiple sclerosis.

The gene calls are TRBV10-3 and TRBJ2-5; D might be TRBD2 (5 bases). The V end was cut by 10 bases, the J end by 4 bases, with 37 bases between. Germline CDR1 reads ENHRY; CDR2 reads SYGVKD. This CDR3 is built from 20 residues. The CDR3 DNA reads as TGTGCCAACTCGGAACTCCCCGTCGATCTAAATTACCTCAGCGGAGAGACCCAGTACTTC. Residues: CANSELPVDLNYLSGETQYF.

The rearrangement joins TRBV19 to TRBJ1-1; TRBD1 agrees at 7 bases. The CDR3 runs 13 residues. Germline values: CDR1 LNHDA, CDR2 SQIVND (reference sequence). V lost 5 bases to trimming and J lost 3 bases; unmatched junction nucleotides: 3. This CDR3 reads CASSVQGHTEAFF. CDR3 coding DNA: TGTGCCAGTAGTGTACAGGGGCACACTGAAGCTTTCTTT. Variable domain in full (rest from reference TRBV19 and TRBJ1-1): DGGITQSPKYLFRKEGQNVTLSCEQNLNHDAMYWYRQDPGQGLRLIYYSQIVNDFQKGDIAEGYSVSREKKESFPLTVTSAQKNPTAFYLCASSVQGHTEAFFGQGTRLTVV.

The genes are TRBV14 and TRBJ1-1; D gene uncertain. This CDR3 has 15 residues. V was shortened by 5 bases and J by 0 bases, with 13 bases between the two germline ends. CDR1 and CDR2 (germline): SGHDN, FVKESK. The CDR3 DNA reads as TGTGCCAGCAGCAGTCTGGGGATCATGAACACTGAAGCTTTCTTT. Its protein product is CASSSLGIMNTEAFF.

The J gene is TRBJ1-2, the V gene TRBV6-5; tentative D call: TRBD1 (5 bases). The CDR3 has 14 amino acids. The V end was cut by 5 bases, the J end by 7 bases, with 17 bases between. From germline, CDR1 is MNHEY and CDR2 SVGAGI. CDR3 amino acids: CASSQLQASSGYTF. In nucleotides, the CDR3 is TGTGCCAGCAGTCAACTACAGGCTTCTAGTGGCTACACCTTC.

The V call is TRBV6-1, the J call TRBJ2-1; no reliable D call. Germline loops: CDR1 MNHNS, CDR2 SASEGT. The CDR3 is 14 amino acids. V lost 7 bases and J 0 bases, leaving 10 bases between the germline ends. CDR3 in DNA: TGTGCCAGCACGACGGTTAGCTCCTACAATGAGCAGTTCTTC. Translated: CASTTVSSYNEQFF.

The genes are TRBV12-3 or TRBV12-4 and TRBJ2-5; D possibly corresponds to TRBD2 (7 bases). This CDR3 is built from 14 residues. V was clipped by 2 bases and J by 4 bases, with 11 bases between them. CDR3 region: CASSLRGGRETQYF. The CDR3 nucleotides are TGTGCCAGCAGTTTAAGGGGGGGCAGAGAGACCCAGTACTTC.

This sequence joins TRBV4-1 and TRBJ1-6, with no clear D. The ends were cut back, 7 bases at V and 6 bases at J, with 4 bases in the middle. Germline CDR1 reads MGHRA; CDR2 reads YSYEKL. This CDR3 comprises 11 residues. CDR3 residues: CASKGNSPLHF. The DNA for the CDR3 is TGCGCCAGCAAGGGTAATTCACCCCTCCACTTT.

With respect to this clonotype: One end of the junction varies from germline; a read error may be responsible. The gene calls are TRBV15 and TRBJ2-2, with D hard to call. CDR1 is LNHNV and CDR2 is YYDKDF in the germline V gene (reference sequence). The CDR3 loop spans 11 amino acids. The CDR3 reads CATSKTGELFF. The CDR3 region has the DNA TGTGCCACCTCGAAAACCGGGGAGCTGTTTTTT.

J is TRBJ2-2 and V is TRBV23-1; 14 bases line up with TRBD2. TRBV23-1 is an open reading frame, and its role is uncertain. Germline trimming cut 6 bases from V and 6 bases from J; bases unmatched to any gene: 9. CDR3 size: 17 residues. The CDR3 nucleotides read TGCGCCAGCAGATGGACTAGCGGGGGGCCGGACGCCGGGGAGCTGTTTTTT. This encodes CASRWTSGGPDAGELFF.

The chain has TRBV20-1 and TRBJ2-7; no firm D call. CDR1 DFQATT and CDR2 SNEGSKA come from the germline V gene (reference sequence). Trimming cost V 2 bases and J 3 bases, with 8 bases left between them. This CDR3 has 12 residues. CDR3 region: CSARTSHYEQYF. CDR3 DNA: TGCAGTGCTAGAACCAGTCACTACGAGCAGTACTTC.

The chain joins TRBV18 to TRBJ2-5, with 8 bases identical to TRBD2. The germline gives CDR1 KGHSH, CDR2 LQKENI. The CDR3 contains 15 residues. With V trimmed by 4 bases and J by 4 bases, 8 bases remained unmatched. As DNA, the CDR3 is TGTGCCAGCTCACGGATCAGCGGGGGCGTAGAGACCCAGTACTTC. It is translated as CASSRISGGVETQYF.

The chain joins TRBV7-9 to TRBJ1-4; unclear D gene. The V and J ends lost 6 bases and 10 bases respectively, with 12 bases between them. The germline CDR1 and CDR2 sequences are SEHNR and FQNEAQ (reference sequence). The CDR3 has 12 amino acids. This CDR3 is CASSQQWAKLFF. In DNA form, the CDR3 reads TGTGCCAGCAGTCAACAGTGGGCAAAACTGTTTTTT. Using reference TRBV7-9 and TRBJ1-4 for the parts outside the CDR3, the full variable domain is DTGVSQNPRHKITKRGQNVTFRCDPISEHNRLYWYRQTLGQGPEFLTYFQNEAQLEKSRLLSDRFSAERPKGSFSTLEIQRTEQGDSAMYLCASSQQWAKLFFGSGTQLSVL.

This chain joins TRBV3-1 and TRBJ1-1; TRBD1 might be the D (5 bases). The ends were cut back, 3 bases at V and 5 bases at J, with 13 bases in the middle. CDR3 length equals 14 residues. Germline values: CDR1 LGHDT, CDR2 YNNKEL (reference sequence). CDR3 in amino acids: CASSQAPGRTEAFF. As DNA, the CDR3 is TGTGCCAGCAGCCAGGCCCCGGGACGGACTGAAGCTTTCTTT. Together with reference TRBV3-1 and TRBJ1-1, the CDR3 gives the full variable domain: DTAVSQTPKYLVTQMGNDKSIKCEQNLGHDTMYWYKQDSKKFLKIMFSYNNKELIINETVPNRFSPKSPDKAHLNLHINSLELGDSAVYFCASSQAPGRTEAFFGQGTRLTVV.

The chain recombines TRBV27 with TRBJ2-3; maybe TRBD2 (6 bases). V was clipped by 2 bases and J by 1 base, with 10 bases between them. The CDR3 is 15 amino acids. Germline V lookup: CDR1 MNHEY, CDR2 SMNVEV (reference sequence). The CDR3 DNA sequence: TGTGCCAGCAGTTTAGGAGGGGCCGGCACAGATACGCAGTATTTT. This sequence encodes CASSLGGAGTDTQYF.

The chain joins TRBV28 to TRBJ1-2; D is undetermined. Trimming stripped 5 bases from V and 3 bases from J, with 7 bases between. The length of the CDR3 is 12 residues. Germline assignment: CDR1 MDHEN and CDR2 SYDVKM. The DNA for the CDR3 is TGTGCCAGCAGTACAGCCTACTATGGCTACACCTTC. It encodes CASSTAYYGYTF.

The V and J genes are TRBV30 and TRBJ1-3, with a weak D call TRBD1 (6 bases). From germline, CDR1 is GTSNPN and CDR2 SVGIG (reference sequence). The V end lost 5 bases, the J end lost 0 bases, and 23 bases lay between the germline ends. The CDR3 sequence is 18 residues long. This CDR3 reads CAWAYRASSLLSGNTIYF. Here the CDR3 DNA reads TGTGCCTGGGCTTACAGGGCCTCTTCCCTCCTCTCTGGAAACACCATATATTTT.

This chain connects TRBV7-2 to TRBJ1-5, with TRBD1 matching 11 bases. The CDR3 totals 15 residues. CDR1 and CDR2 from the germline V gene are SGHTA and FQGNSA. The ends lost 4 bases at V and 4 bases at J; junction bases unmatched: 3. The CDR3 loop is CASSWTGGGNQPQHF. CDR3 coding DNA: TGTGCCAGCAGCTGGACAGGGGGCGGGAATCAGCCCCAGCATTTT.

The rearrangement uses TRBV23-1 and TRBJ2-5, with 7 bases lining up with TRBD2. TRBV23-1 belongs to the ORF category, with a function that is uncertain. The CDR3 consists of 12 residues. J was trimmed by 5 bases and V by 7 bases; bases with no gene match: 4. In DNA, the CDR3 is TGCGCCAGCACGTCCGGGGGGGAGACCCAGTACTTC. It encodes CASTSGGETQYF.

The rearrangement links TRBV30 to TRBJ1-2; D ambiguous. V was shortened by 4 bases and J by 5 bases, with 11 bases between the two germline ends. CDR3 length equals 12 residues. The germline CDR1 and CDR2 sequences are GTSNPN and SVGIG (reference sequence). The CDR3 here is CAWTLGLYGYTF. CDR3 DNA: TGTGCCTGGACCCTGGGCCTGTATGGCTACACCTTC.

This chain joins TRBV24-1 and TRBJ2-1, with D possibly being TRBD2 (6 bases). The length of the CDR3 is 16 residues. Germline assignment: CDR1 KGHDR and CDR2 SFDVKD. V was pared by 3 bases and J by 0 bases, with 11 bases between. The CDR3 sequence: CATSDGGFSSYNEQFF. The CDR3 DNA reads as TGTGCCACCAGTGATGGGGGGTTCAGCTCCTACAATGAGCAGTTCTTC.

This clonotype was picked up one time. V and J are TRBV3-1 and TRBJ2-5; D is ambiguous. Germline CDR1 reads LGHDT; CDR2 reads YNNKEL (reference sequence). CDR3 size: 13 residues. Trimming took 8 bases from V and 2 from J, leaving 12 bases between them. CDR3 in DNA: TGTGCCAGCGGCCGTGCCGGGCAAGAGACCCAGTACTTC. Protein sequence: CASGRAGQETQYF.